These 20 T cell receptor beta chains came from one sample sequenced in a study of cytomegalovirus exposure and HLA in healthy donors. A multiplex PCR was run with 60 Vbeta primers and 13 Jbeta primers. Assay used: immunoSEQ multiplex PCR; TCRdb lists only in-frame clones, some missing. The sample records 150,000 to 180,000 clones, more than 75% being singletons. Source material: PBMCs. The receptors were sampled from a man aged 25 to 40 in good health and CMV-seropositive.

Worth noting for this clone: Other DNA sequences in the sample encode the same CDR3. This chain connects TRBV18 to TRBJ2-7; perhaps TRBD1 as D (5 bases). With 4 bases removed from V and 1 base from J, the gap between germline ends came to 5 bases. The CDR3 spans 12 residues. Per germline, CDR1 KGHSH and CDR2 LQKENI. In DNA form, the CDR3 reads TGTGCCAGCTCACAGGGGTCCTACGAGCAGTACTTC. The encoded protein is CASSQGSYEQYF.

J is TRBJ2-5 and V is TRBV28, with TRBD2 identical over 8 bases. Unmatched junction bases numbered 3, after V lost 6 bases and J lost 0 bases. Germline V gene data show CDR1 as MDHEN and CDR2 as SYDVKM. This CDR3 spans 14 amino acids. As DNA, the CDR3 is TGTGCCAGCAGAGAACTAGCGGACCAAGAGACCCAGTACTTC. Encoded protein: CASRELADQETQYF.

This clone occurred a few times. The chain carries TRBV5-3 and TRBJ2-2, with 11 bases fitting TRBD1. TRBV5-3 is an open reading frame, and its role is uncertain. The CDR3 sequence is 18 residues long. Trimming cost V 4 bases and J 8 bases; bases outside gene matches: 16. The CDR3 region is CARSAAGTGGLCVGELFF. The CDR3 nucleotides read TGTGCCAGAAGCGCGGCCGGGACAGGGGGTTTATGTGTGGGGGAGCTGTTTTTT.

This clone was seen a handful of times. This rearrangement joins TRBV4-2 to TRBJ1-4; D remains ambiguous. The ends were cut back, 8 bases at V and 3 bases at J, with 10 bases in the middle. The CDR3 is made up of 13 amino acids. CDR1 is LGHNA and CDR2 is YNFKEQ in the germline V gene. The CDR3 loop reads CASRGKPNEKLFF. The DNA for the CDR3 is TGTGCCAGCCGCGGGAAACCTAATGAAAAACTGTTTTTT.

This clone was observed once. DNA of the CDR3: TGCGCCAGCAGCTTGGTAGGGGGCAGATACAATGAGCAGTTCTTC. Translating it yields CASSLVGGRYNEQFF. This chain connects TRBV5-1 to TRBJ2-1, with 7 bases fitting TRBD1. Germline-derived CDR1 and CDR2 are SGHRS and YFSETQ. After removal of 0 bases from V and 4 bases from J, the junction contained 4 bases not matched to a gene. CDR3 size: 15 residues.

Concerning this clone: This sample includes further DNA sequences coding for the same CDR3. The chain links TRBV18 to TRBJ2-1; 8 bases are a match to TRBD2. Trimming cost V 2 bases and J 6 bases; bases outside gene matches: 3. The length of the CDR3 is 14 residues. CDR1 and CDR2 (germline): KGHSH, LQKENI. CDR3 loop: CASSPSGRPNEQFF. For the CDR3, the DNA is TGTGCCAGCTCACCAAGCGGGAGACCCAATGAGCAGTTCTTC.

This clone was seen just once. J is TRBJ2-7 and V is TRBV15, with TRBD2 as a possible D gene (5 bases). Trimming removed 4 bases at V and 4 bases at J, with 17 bases between. This CDR3 region has 15 residues. CDR1 LNHNV and CDR2 YYDKDF come from the germline V gene (reference sequence). CDR3 nucleotide sequence: TGTGCCACCAGCAAAGATCCCCCTCCGGGGTACGAGCAGTACTTC. This translates into CATSKDPPPGYEQYF. Variable domain in full (rest from reference TRBV15 and TRBJ2-7): DAMVIQNPRYQVTQFGKPVTLSCSQTLNHNVMYWYQQKSSQAPKLLFHYYDKDFNNEADTPDNFQSRRPNTSFCFLDIRSPGLGDTAMYLCATSKDPPPGYEQYFGPGTRLTVT.

The chain carries TRBV4-2 and TRBJ1-4; maybe TRBD1 (6 bases). CDR3 length equals 15 residues. With 2 bases removed from V and 1 base from J, the gap between germline ends came to 8 bases. Germline CDR1 LGHNA, CDR2 YNFKEQ. In nucleotides, the CDR3 is TGTGCCAGCAGCCAATCCAGGGGAACTAATGAAAAACTGTTTTTT. This encodes CASSQSRGTNEKLFF.

This chain connects TRBV5-6 to TRBJ2-4; D gene ambiguous. V lost 4 bases to trimming and J lost 0 bases, with 8 bases between them. CDR1 and CDR2 from the germline V gene are SGHDT and YYEEEE. This CDR3 is 14 amino acids long. The CDR3 spells CASSQNLAKNIQYF. The CDR3 region has the DNA TGTGCCAGCAGCCAAAACTTAGCCAAAAACATTCAGTACTTC.

The chain combines TRBV13 with TRBJ2-7, with TRBD1 as a possible D gene (6 bases). Germline CDR1 is PRHDT and CDR2 is FYEKMQ (reference sequence). The CDR3 has 15 residues. Trimming shortened V by 5 bases and J by 5 bases, and 19 bases separated the two germline ends. Here the CDR3 reads CASSVHRVRGDEQYF. In DNA, the CDR3 is TGTGCCAGCAGCGTTCACAGGGTCCGAGGTGACGAGCAGTACTTC.

The genes are TRBV19 and TRBJ2-2; a possible D gene is TRBD1 (5 bases). Looked up from germline, CDR1 is LNHDA and CDR2 is SQIVND (reference sequence). V was shortened by 9 bases and J by 4 bases, with 18 bases between the two germline ends. CDR3 length equals 15 residues. The CDR3 DNA follows: TGTGCCAGGGAAAATTCCAGGGTGAGCACCGGGGAGCTGTTTTTT. Translated: CARENSRVSTGELFF.

The V call is TRBV7-2, the J call TRBJ2-4; 8 nucleotides match TRBD1. Trimming removed 6 bases from V and 1 base from J; junction bases left unmatched: 5. The CDR3 is made up of 15 amino acids. The V gene's germline CDR1 is SGHTA and CDR2 FQGNSA. In DNA form, the CDR3 reads TGTGCCAGCAGTTTGGACAGGGAGGCCAAAAACATTCAGTACTTC. It specifies CASSLDREAKNIQYF.

This clone occurred once. This chain uses TRBV14 with TRBJ1-4; TRBD1 matches 9 bases. With 4 bases clipped from V and 7 bases from J, the junction kept 7 bases outside the gene matches. CDR1 and CDR2 from the germline V gene are SGHDN and FVKESK. The CDR3 covers 15 residues. CDR3 sequence reads: CASSRNTDRGEKLFF. Here the CDR3 DNA reads TGTGCCAGCAGCCGCAATACGGACAGGGGTGAAAAACTGTTTTTT.

This chain uses TRBV28 with TRBJ2-1, with D unresolved. Trimming removed 2 bases from V and 1 base from J, with 9 bases in between. In germline, CDR1 is MDHEN, CDR2 SYDVKM. The CDR3 sequence is 15 residues long. The CDR3 region has the DNA TGTGCCAGCAGTTTAGACGTGCGGTCCTACAATGAGCAGTTCTTC. This encodes CASSLDVRSYNEQFF.

This chain links TRBV5-6 with TRBJ2-6; the D gene is possibly TRBD1 (6 bases). The V end lost 0 bases, the J end lost 2 bases, and 6 bases lay between the germline ends. The CDR3 extends over 15 amino acids. CDR1 and CDR2 (germline): SGHDT, YYEEEE. The CDR3 spells CASSLAGAGANVLTF. CDR3 DNA: TGTGCCAGCAGCTTGGCAGGGGCTGGGGCCAACGTCCTGACTTTC.

In this sample, this clone turned up once. The rearrangement links TRBV7-2 to TRBJ2-3, with TRBD2 matching 8 bases. V gave up 3 bases and J gave up 5 bases; unmatched junction bases: 7. Germline V CDR1 and CDR2: SGHTA, FQGNSA. The CDR3 totals 15 residues. CDR3 loop: CASSFELAGRDTQYF. The DNA for the CDR3 is TGTGCCAGCAGCTTTGAGTTAGCGGGAAGAGATACGCAGTATTTT. The full variable domain, rest sourced from reference TRBV7-2 and TRBJ2-3, is GAGVSQSPSNKVTEKGKDVELRCDPISGHTALYWYRQSLGQGLEFLIYFQGNSAPDKSGLPSDRFSAERTGGSVSTLTIQRTQQEDSAVYLCASSFELAGRDTQYFGPGTRLTVL.

In this sample, this clone turned up once. The chain employs TRBV28 and TRBJ2-2, with D perhaps TRBD1 (5 bases). V was clipped by 8 bases and J by 5 bases, with 12 bases between them. CDR3 length: 13 amino acids. Germline V CDR1 and CDR2: MDHEN, SYDVKM. The CDR3 region is CASLDSETGELFF. Here the CDR3 DNA reads TGTGCCAGCTTAGACAGTGAGACCGGGGAGCTGTTTTTT.

The chain carries TRBV5-1 and TRBJ2-5; D possibly corresponds to TRBD2 (6 bases). CDR1 and CDR2 (germline): SGHRS, YFSETQ. V lost 0 bases and J lost 2, with 8 bases in between. This CDR3 is built from 14 residues. Written as DNA, the CDR3 is TGCGCCAGCAGCTTGGGTCGGGGGCAAGAGACCCAGTACTTC. Amino acids: CASSLGRGQETQYF.

This clone was picked up one time. The chain couples TRBV18 to TRBJ1-5, with D possibly matching TRBD1 (6 bases). Germline assignment: CDR1 KGHSH and CDR2 LQKENI. The CDR3 covers 15 residues. The V end was cut by 8 bases, the J end by 2 bases, with 16 bases between. CDR3: CASTLNRAGNQPQHF. The CDR3 coding sequence is TGTGCCAGCACCCTTAACAGGGCTGGCAATCAGCCCCAGCATTTT.

The chain combines TRBV11-1 with TRBJ2-1; 9 bases align to TRBD2. The germline V gene has CDR1 SGHAT and CDR2 FQDESV (reference sequence). The CDR3 spans 16 residues. With V trimmed by 7 bases and J by 7 bases, 14 bases remained unmatched. CDR3 loop: CASTAGTSFGSNEQFF. CDR3 DNA sequence: TGTGCCAGCACCGCCGGGACTAGCTTTGGATCGAATGAGCAGTTCTTC.